A selection of T cell receptor beta chains follows, all from one sample in a study of early stage breast cancer tumors. Measured with immunoSEQ multiplex PCR; TCRdb has only the in-frame clones, and not every one. Counted here are more than 65,000 clones, about 85% occurring once; the ten biggest clones make up 4% to 5%. The specimen sequenced was blood. Receptor source: a person aged 40 to 50 with breast cancer. The CDR3 runs from the conserved cysteine through the conserved F or W. A D gene is named only where the DNA matches it firmly. Size is stated for part of the rows, as once, few or many counts, or as a class when the clone is expanded.

D gene: .; clone size: .; V gene: TRBV6-5; J gene: TRBJ2-3; CDR3 DNA: TGTGCCAGCAGTTCCGGGGGTTGGGCGCAGTATTTT; CDR3 protein: CASSSGGWAQYF
D gene: .; clone size: .; V gene: TRBV28; J gene: TRBJ2-7; CDR3 DNA: TGTGCCAGCAACCCGAGACAGGCACTCTACGAGCAGTACTTC; CDR3 protein: CASNPRQALYEQYF
D gene: TRBD1; clone size: .; V gene: TRBV5-6; J gene: TRBJ1-4; CDR3 DNA: TGTGCCAGCAGCCCCGGGACAGGGCTAAATGAAAAACTGTTTTTT; CDR3 protein: CASSPGTGLNEKLFF
D gene: .; clone size: once; V gene: TRBV27; J gene: TRBJ1-1; CDR3 DNA: TGTGCCAGCGTCCTGAACACTGAAGCTTTCTTT; CDR3 protein: CASVLNTEAFF
D gene: .; clone size: .; V gene: TRBV6-1; J gene: TRBJ2-5; CDR3 DNA: TGTGCCAGCAGTAGAACAGAGACCCAGTACTTC; CDR3 protein: CASSRTETQYF
D gene: .; clone size: .; V gene: TRBV2; J gene: TRBJ2-3; CDR3 DNA: TGTGCCAGCAGTGAAGCAAGGCAGGGTGGCACAGATACGCAGTATTTT; CDR3 protein: CASSEARQGGTDTQYF
D gene: .; clone size: .; V gene: TRBV5-1; J gene: TRBJ1-1; CDR3 DNA: TGCGCCAGCAGCTTCAGCTTGAACACTGAAGCTTTCTTT; CDR3 protein: CASSFSLNTEAFF
D gene: TRBD1; clone size: .; V gene: TRBV18; J gene: TRBJ1-1; CDR3 DNA: TGTGCCAGCTCAGGCGGGACAGGGGGACTGAACACTGAAGCTTTCTTT; CDR3 protein: CASSGGTGGLNTEAFF
D gene: .; clone size: .; V gene: TRBV2; J gene: TRBJ1-5; CDR3 DNA: TGTGCCAGCAGTAGGAAGGGCCCCCAGCATTTT; CDR3 protein: CASSRKGPQHF
D gene: .; clone size: .; V gene: TRBV6-1; J gene: TRBJ1-4; CDR3 DNA: TGTGCCAGTCAGAGAAATGAAAAACTGTTTTTT; CDR3 protein: CASQRNEKLFF
D gene: TRBD2; clone size: .; V gene: TRBV7-9; J gene: TRBJ2-3; CDR3 DNA: TGTGCCAGCAGCTTTAGCGGGAGTCCCACAGATACGCAGTATTTT; CDR3 protein: CASSFSGSPTDTQYF
D gene: TRBD1; clone size: .; V gene: TRBV5-4; J gene: TRBJ1-1; CDR3 DNA: TGTGCCAGCAGCTTGCAGACAGGGAGGACTGAAGCTTTCTTT; CDR3 protein: CASSLQTGRTEAFF
D gene: .; clone size: .; V gene: TRBV14; J gene: TRBJ1-2; CDR3 DNA: TGTGCCAGCAGCCAAGGGCTGGGCTACACCTTC; CDR3 protein: CASSQGLGYTF
D gene: TRBD2; clone size: .; V gene: TRBV28; J gene: TRBJ2-1; CDR3 DNA: TGTGCCAGCAGACATAGACTAGCCGCGTCCTACAATGAGCAGTTCTTC; CDR3 protein: CASRHRLAASYNEQFF
D gene: .; clone size: .; V gene: TRBV19; J gene: TRBJ1-4; CDR3 DNA: TGTGCCAGCTCGGGGGGGCGGAATGAAAAACTGTTTTTT; CDR3 protein: CASSGGRNEKLFF
D gene: TRBD1; clone size: few; V gene: TRBV27; J gene: TRBJ2-7; CDR3 DNA: TGTGCCAGCAGTTTCCTCGGACAGGGTACCTACGAGCAGTACTTC; CDR3 protein: CASSFLGQGTYEQYF
D gene: .; clone size: .; V gene: TRBV30; J gene: TRBJ1-4; CDR3 DNA: TGTGCCTGGAGCAGGGAGAGGGATACAACTAATGAAAAACTGTTTTTT; CDR3 protein: CAWSRERDTTNEKLFF
D gene: TRBD1; clone size: .; V gene: TRBV11-2; J gene: TRBJ2-3; CDR3 DNA: TGTGCCAGCAGCTCAACCGGGACAGGGATTTTGGATACGCAGTATTTT; CDR3 protein: CASSSTGTGILDTQYF
D gene: .; clone size: .; V gene: TRBV7-9; J gene: TRBJ2-1; CDR3 DNA: TGTGCCAGCAGCTTAGACCCAGGGAACTACAATGAGCAGTTCTTC; CDR3 protein: CASSLDPGNYNEQFF
D gene: .; clone size: .; V gene: TRBV6-1; J gene: TRBJ1-2; CDR3 DNA: TGTGCCAGCAGGGCGACCGCAAACTATGGCTACACCTTC; CDR3 protein: CASRATANYGYTF
D gene: .; clone size: .; V gene: TRBV15; J gene: TRBJ1-4; CDR3 DNA: TGTGCCACCAGCAGAGATTTAGGGGATTACAATGAAAAACTGTTTTTT; CDR3 protein: CATSRDLGDYNEKLFF
D gene: .; clone size: .; V gene: TRBV4-1; J gene: TRBJ2-2; CDR3 DNA: TGCGCCAGCAGCCAAGCCAGCGGAACCACCGGGGAGCTGTTTTTT; CDR3 protein: CASSQASGTTGELFF
D gene: TRBD2; clone size: once; V gene: TRBV27; J gene: TRBJ2-1; CDR3 DNA: TGTGCCAGCAGTTTTACTAGCGGGAGCCTCTCCTACAATGAGCAGTTCTTC; CDR3 protein: CASSFTSGSLSYNEQFF
D gene: .; clone size: .; V gene: TRBV25-1; J gene: TRBJ1-4; CDR3 DNA: TGTGCCAGCAGTGAAGGCTCGGGGACGACTAATGAAAAACTGTTTTTT; CDR3 protein: CASSEGSGTTNEKLFF
D gene: .; clone size: .; V gene: TRBV27; J gene: TRBJ2-1; CDR3 DNA: TGTGCCAGCAGTTTCCAGGCGATGGAGCAGTTCTTC; CDR3 protein: CASSFQAMEQFF
D gene: TRBD2; clone size: .; V gene: TRBV9; J gene: TRBJ2-3; CDR3 DNA: TGTGCCAGCAGCTCCGGGGAGGGGATCACAGATACGCAGTATTTT; CDR3 protein: CASSSGEGITDTQYF
D gene: .; clone size: once; V gene: TRBV10-2; J gene: TRBJ2-7; CDR3 DNA: TGCGCCAGCAGTGAGAGGGGCGGCTCCTACGAGCAGTACTTC; CDR3 protein: CASSERGGSYEQYF
D gene: TRBD2; clone size: once; V gene: TRBV7-9; J gene: TRBJ2-1; CDR3 DNA: TGTGCCAGCAGTGTGTGGGGGGGGATTAATGAGCAGTTCTTC; CDR3 protein: CASSVWGGINEQFF
D gene: .; clone size: once; V gene: TRBV21-1; J gene: TRBJ2-1; CDR3 DNA: TGTGCCAGCAGCAAAGAGCCGGGGGTCAATGAGCAGTTCTTC; CDR3 protein: CASSKEPGVNEQFF
D gene: TRBD2; clone size: .; V gene: TRBV10-2; J gene: TRBJ2-7; CDR3 DNA: TGCGCCAGCAGCGTTCGGGAGGGCCCTCGGGGAGAGCAGTACTTC; CDR3 protein: CASSVREGPRGEQYF
D gene: .; clone size: .; V gene: TRBV5-1; J gene: TRBJ1-4; CDR3 DNA: TGCGCCAGCAGCCCGGCGGGGGTCGCTAATGAAAAACTGTTTTTT; CDR3 protein: CASSPAGVANEKLFF
D gene: TRBD2; clone size: .; V gene: TRBV28; J gene: TRBJ2-1; CDR3 DNA: TGTGCCAGCTGGACTAGAAGCCATGAGCAGTTCTTC; CDR3 protein: CASWTRSHEQFF
D gene: TRBD2; clone size: .; V gene: TRBV5-1; J gene: TRBJ2-3; CDR3 DNA: TGCGCCAGCAACCCGGGAGGGCCCGGGGATACGCAGTATTTT; CDR3 protein: CASNPGGPGDTQYF
D gene: .; clone size: .; V gene: TRBV6-5; J gene: TRBJ2-7; CDR3 DNA: TGTGCCAGCAGTTACGACGGAACCTCCTACGAGCAGTACTTC; CDR3 protein: CASSYDGTSYEQYF
D gene: .; clone size: few; V gene: TRBV28; J gene: TRBJ2-7; CDR3 DNA: TGTGCCAGCAGCTTGAGCTCCTACGAGCAGTACTTC; CDR3 protein: CASSLSSYEQYF
D gene: .; clone size: .; V gene: TRBV2; J gene: TRBJ1-2; CDR3 DNA: TGTGCCAGCAGTGAAGATGCGGGGCCGCGGGAAGGCTACACCTTC; CDR3 protein: CASSEDAGPREGYTF
D gene: .; clone size: .; V gene: TRBV5-6; J gene: TRBJ1-5; CDR3 DNA: TGTGCCAGCAGTCTCCAAGGGGCAGGGTTGGTCAATCAGCCCCAGCATTTT; CDR3 protein: CASSLQGAGLVNQPQHF
D gene: TRBD1; clone size: .; V gene: TRBV5-4; J gene: TRBJ2-2; CDR3 DNA: TGTGCCAGCAGCGTGGGACAGGCGAACACCGGGGAGCTGTTTTTT; CDR3 protein: CASSVGQANTGELFF
D gene: TRBD1; clone size: .; V gene: TRBV6-5; J gene: TRBJ2-6; CDR3 DNA: TGTGCCAGCACTACAGGGGTTGGGGCCAACGTCCTGACTTTC; CDR3 protein: CASTTGVGANVLTF
D gene: TRBD1; clone size: .; V gene: TRBV6-1; J gene: TRBJ1-1; CDR3 DNA: TGTGCCAGCAAACGACAGGGGGCCCCTGAAGCTTTCTTT; CDR3 protein: CASKRQGAPEAFF
D gene: TRBD2; clone size: many; V gene: TRBV30; J gene: TRBJ2-1; CDR3 DNA: TGTGCCTGGACTGGACTAGCGGGATACAATGAGCAGTTCTTC; CDR3 protein: CAWTGLAGYNEQFF